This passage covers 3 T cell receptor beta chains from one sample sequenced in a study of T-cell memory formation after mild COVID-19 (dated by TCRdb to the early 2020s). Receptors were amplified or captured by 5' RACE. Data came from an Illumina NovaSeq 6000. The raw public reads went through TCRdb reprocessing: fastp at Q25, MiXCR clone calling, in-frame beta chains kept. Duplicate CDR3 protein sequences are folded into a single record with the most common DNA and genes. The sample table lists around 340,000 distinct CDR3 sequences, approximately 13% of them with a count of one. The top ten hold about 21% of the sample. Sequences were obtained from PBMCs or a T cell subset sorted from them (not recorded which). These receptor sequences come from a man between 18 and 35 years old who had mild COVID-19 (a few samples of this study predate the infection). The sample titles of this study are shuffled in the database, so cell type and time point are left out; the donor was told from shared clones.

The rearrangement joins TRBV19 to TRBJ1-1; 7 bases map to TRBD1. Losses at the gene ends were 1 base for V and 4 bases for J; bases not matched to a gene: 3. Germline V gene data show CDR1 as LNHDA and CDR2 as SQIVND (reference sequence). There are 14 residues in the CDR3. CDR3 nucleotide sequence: TGTGCCAGTAGTATAGGACAGGGAAGCACTGAAGCTTTCTTT. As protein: CASSIGQGSTEAFF.

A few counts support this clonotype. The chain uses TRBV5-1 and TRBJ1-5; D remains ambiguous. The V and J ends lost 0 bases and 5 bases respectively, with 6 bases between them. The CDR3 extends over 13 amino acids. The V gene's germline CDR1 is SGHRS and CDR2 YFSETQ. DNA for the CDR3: TGCGCCAGCAGCTTGGCCGGGTATCAGCCCCAGCATTTT. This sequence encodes CASSLAGYQPQHF.

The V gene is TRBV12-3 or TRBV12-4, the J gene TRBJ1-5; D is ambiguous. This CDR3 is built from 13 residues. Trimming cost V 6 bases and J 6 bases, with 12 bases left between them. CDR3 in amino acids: CASSTLQSQPQHF. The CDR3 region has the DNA TGTGCCAGCAGCACATTACAGAGTCAGCCCCAGCATTTT.